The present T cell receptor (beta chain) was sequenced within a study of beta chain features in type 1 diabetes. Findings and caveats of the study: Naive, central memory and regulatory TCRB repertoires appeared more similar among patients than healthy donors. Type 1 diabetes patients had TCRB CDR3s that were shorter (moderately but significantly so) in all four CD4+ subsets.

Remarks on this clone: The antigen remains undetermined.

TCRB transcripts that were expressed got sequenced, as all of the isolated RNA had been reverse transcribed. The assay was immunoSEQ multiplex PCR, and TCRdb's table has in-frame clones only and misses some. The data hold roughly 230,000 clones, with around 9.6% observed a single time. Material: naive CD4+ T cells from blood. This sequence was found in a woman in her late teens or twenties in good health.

CDR3 nucleotide sequence: TGTGCCAGCAGCGGCTGGGGGGTCCCCCAAGAGACCCAGTACTTC. Its protein is CASSGWGVPQETQYF. The V call is TRBV9, the J call TRBJ2-5, with TRBD2 as a possible D gene (6 bases). In germline, CDR1 is SGDLS, CDR2 YYNGEE. The CDR3 loop spans 15 amino acids. The V gene lost 3 bases and the J gene lost 1 base, with 13 bases spanning the gap.